This TCR beta chain stems from a study of control samples from healthy donors and cancer patients. This table comes from immunoSEQ multiplex PCR, and its TCRdb copy is limited to in-frame clones, with some not included. The repertoire holds tens of thousands of clones, with about 88% as singletons. This clone was seen just once. The source is a woman aged 45-60 years in good health. The source material was blood.

The CDR3 DNA sequence: TGCGCCAGCAGCTTGGTACTGTCTGGGGCCAACGTCCTGACTTTC. Protein sequence: CASSLVLSGANVLTF. The chain is built from TRBV5-1 and TRBJ2-6; no reliable D call. Looked up from germline, CDR1 is SGHRS and CDR2 is YFSETQ. The V end was cut by 0 bases, the J end by 1 base, with 5 bases between. This CDR3 comprises 15 residues.